This passage covers 10 T cell receptor beta chains from one sample sequenced in a study of blood T cell repertoires in COVID-19. The data were produced by immunoSEQ multiplex PCR, yet TCRdb's version contains in-frame clones alone and is incomplete. The sample includes 310,000 or so clones, 80% to 95% of them seen just once. Sequencing input: PBMCs or T cells enriched from blood (not recorded which). The receptors were sampled from a woman aged 30 to 39 who had recovered from COVID-19.

The chain uses TRBV7-2 and TRBJ2-1; weak D call: TRBD2 (6 bases). The CDR3 length is 16 residues. Trimming stripped 1 base from V and 2 bases from J, with 12 bases between. Germline CDR1 is SGHTA and CDR2 is FQGNSA. DNA of the CDR3: TGTGCCAGCAGCTTAGATGGCGGGAATCCCTACAATGAGCAGTTCTTC. Translation: CASSLDGGNPYNEQFF. Based on the CDR3 plus reference TRBV7-2 and TRBJ2-1, the full variable domain is GAGVSQSPSNKVTEKGKDVELRCDPISGHTALYWYRQSLGQGLEFLIYFQGNSAPDKSGLPSDRFSAERTGGSVSTLTIQRTQQEDSAVYLCASSLDGGNPYNEQFFGPGTRLTVL.

The chain couples TRBV6-5 to TRBJ1-4; TRBD1 matches at 7 bases. V shed 6 bases, J shed 3 bases, and the junction held 4 bases outside the gene matches. Germline V lookup: CDR1 MNHEY, CDR2 SVGAGI. This CDR3 comprises 14 residues. The CDR3 DNA sequence: TGTGCCAGCAGCTCGGGACAGTCTAATGAAAAACTGTTTTTT. Its protein product is CASSSGQSNEKLFF.

The rearrangement joins TRBV10-3 to TRBJ1-1; tentatively, D is TRBD1 (5 bases). The CDR3 has 17 residues. Germline loops: CDR1 ENHRY, CDR2 SYGVKD. Trimming removed 1 base from V and 7 bases from J, with 22 bases in between. In DNA, the CDR3 is TGTGCCATCAGTGAGTTTCCCAGTTCGACGACAGACGGTGAAGCTTTCTTT. Amino acid sequence: CAISEFPSSTTDGEAFF.

Only one count was recorded for this clone. The chain combines TRBV28 with TRBJ2-7; TRBD2 agrees at 7 bases. Looked up from germline, CDR1 is MDHEN and CDR2 is SYDVKM. Trimming removed 6 bases from V and 0 bases from J; junction bases left unmatched: 2. CDR3 length: 13 residues. The CDR3 region is CASRGEGSYEQYF. The DNA of the CDR3 is TGTGCCAGCAGAGGGGAGGGCTCCTACGAGCAGTACTTC.

The V gene is TRBV29-1, the J gene TRBJ1-1; D call uncertain. This CDR3 has 12 residues. Trimming cost V 5 bases and J 4 bases, with 11 bases left between them. Germline V CDR1 and CDR2: SQVTM, ANQGSEA. CDR3 DNA: TGCAGCGTTCGCCCGGAGATCACTGAAGCTTTCTTT. This gives the protein CSVRPEITEAFF.

The V and J genes are TRBV27 and TRBJ2-1, with 7 nucleotides matching TRBD2. CDR1 and CDR2 (germline): MNHEY, SMNVEV (reference sequence). The CDR3 extends over 17 amino acids. V lost 5 bases and J lost 7; bases outside the gene matches: 17. The CDR3 reads CASSMTPGREIFNEQFF. For the CDR3, the DNA is TGTGCCAGCAGTATGACCCCGGGGCGGGAGATATTTAATGAGCAGTTCTTC.

The V and J genes are TRBV27 and TRBJ2-7; 14 nucleotides line up with TRBD2. In germline, CDR1 is MNHEY, CDR2 SMNVEV (reference sequence). V lost 5 bases and J lost 5; bases outside the gene matches: 8. The CDR3 sequence is 16 residues long. The CDR3 DNA reads as TGTGCCAGCAGTGCGGGACTAGCGGGAGTGGAGCACGAGCAGTACTTC. It yields the protein CASSAGLAGVEHEQYF.

This chain connects TRBV5-1 to TRBJ2-2, with 9 bases identical to TRBD1. The CDR3 totals 15 residues. Trimming removed 4 bases from V and 0 bases from J; junction bases left unmatched: 1. Germline-derived CDR1 and CDR2 are SGHRS and YFSETQ. The CDR3 bases are TGCGCCAGCAGCAGGACAGGGGCGAACACCGGGGAGCTGTTTTTT. This sequence encodes CASSRTGANTGELFF.

The chain has TRBV6-5 and TRBJ1-1; D unresolved. CDR3 length: 12 amino acids. Trimming left V 0 bases short and J 5 bases short, with 4 bases between. Germline assignment: CDR1 MNHEY and CDR2 SVGAGI. CDR3 amino acids: CASSYSETEAFF. DNA for the CDR3: TGTGCCAGCAGTTACTCGGAGACTGAAGCTTTCTTT.

The rearrangement uses TRBV14 and TRBJ2-1; the match to TRBD2 covers 7 bases. This CDR3 spans 17 amino acids. The junction had 7 bases not matched to a gene; V was cut back by 2 bases and J by 0 bases. The germline CDR1 and CDR2 sequences are SGHDN and FVKESK. The CDR3 here is CASSQHSGLVSYNEQFF. Written as DNA, the CDR3 is TGTGCCAGCAGCCAACATAGCGGGCTGGTCTCCTACAATGAGCAGTTCTTC.